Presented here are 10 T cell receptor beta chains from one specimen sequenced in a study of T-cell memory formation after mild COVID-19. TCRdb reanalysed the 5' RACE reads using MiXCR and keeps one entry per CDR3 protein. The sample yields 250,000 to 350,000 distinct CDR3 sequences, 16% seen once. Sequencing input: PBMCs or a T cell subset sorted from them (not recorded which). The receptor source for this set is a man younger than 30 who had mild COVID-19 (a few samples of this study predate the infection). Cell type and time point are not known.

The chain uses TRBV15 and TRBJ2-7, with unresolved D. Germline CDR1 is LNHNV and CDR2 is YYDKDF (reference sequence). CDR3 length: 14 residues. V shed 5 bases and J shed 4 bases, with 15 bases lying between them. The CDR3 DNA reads TGTGCCACCAGCCTAGGACGGAATGATTACGAGCAGTACTTC. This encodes CATSLGRNDYEQYF.

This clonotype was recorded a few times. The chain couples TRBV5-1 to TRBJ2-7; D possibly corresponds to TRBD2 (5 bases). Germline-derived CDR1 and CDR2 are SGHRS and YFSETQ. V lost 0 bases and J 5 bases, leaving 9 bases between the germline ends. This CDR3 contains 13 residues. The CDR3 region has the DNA TGCGCCAGCAGCTTGGCTACGGGGAACGAGCAGTACTTC. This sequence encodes CASSLATGNEQYF.

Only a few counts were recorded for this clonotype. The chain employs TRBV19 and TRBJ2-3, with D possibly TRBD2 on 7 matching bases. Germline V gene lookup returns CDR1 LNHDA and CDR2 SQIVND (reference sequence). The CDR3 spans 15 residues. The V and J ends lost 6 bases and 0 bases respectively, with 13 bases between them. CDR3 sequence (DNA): TGTGCCAGTAGAACGGGGGGCCCTAGCACAGATACGCAGTATTTT. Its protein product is CASRTGGPSTDTQYF.

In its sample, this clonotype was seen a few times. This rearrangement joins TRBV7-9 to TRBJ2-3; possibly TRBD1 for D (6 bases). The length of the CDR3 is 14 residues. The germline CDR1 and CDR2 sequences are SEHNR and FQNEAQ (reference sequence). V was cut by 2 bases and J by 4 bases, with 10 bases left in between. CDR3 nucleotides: TGTGCCAGCAGCTTATGGGGGCGCTCAGATACGCAGTATTTT. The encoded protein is CASSLWGRSDTQYF.

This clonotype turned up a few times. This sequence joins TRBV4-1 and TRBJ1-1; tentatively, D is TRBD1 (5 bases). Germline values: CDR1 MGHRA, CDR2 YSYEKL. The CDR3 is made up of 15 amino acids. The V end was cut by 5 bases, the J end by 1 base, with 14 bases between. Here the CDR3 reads CASSRAGTGNTEAFF. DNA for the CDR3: TGCGCCAGCAGCAGGGCCGGGACCGGGAACACTGAAGCTTTCTTT.

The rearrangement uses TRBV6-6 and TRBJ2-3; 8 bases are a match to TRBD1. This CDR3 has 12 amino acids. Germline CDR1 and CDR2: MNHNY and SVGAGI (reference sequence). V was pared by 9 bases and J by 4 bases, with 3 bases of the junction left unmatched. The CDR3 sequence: CASGQGPDTQYF. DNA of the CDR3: TGTGCCAGTGGACAGGGCCCAGATACGCAGTATTTT.

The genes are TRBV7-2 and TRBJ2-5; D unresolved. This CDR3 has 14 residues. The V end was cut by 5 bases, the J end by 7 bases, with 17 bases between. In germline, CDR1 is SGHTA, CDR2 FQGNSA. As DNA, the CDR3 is TGTGCCAGCAGCGCGTCCTACGAGATGGGGACCCAGTACTTC. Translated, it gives CASSASYEMGTQYF. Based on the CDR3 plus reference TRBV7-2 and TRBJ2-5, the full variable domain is GAGVSQSPSNKVTEKGKDVELRCDPISGHTALYWYRQSLGQGLEFLIYFQGNSAPDKSGLPSDRFSAERTGGSVSTLTIQRTQQEDSAVYLCASSASYEMGTQYFGPGTRLLVL.

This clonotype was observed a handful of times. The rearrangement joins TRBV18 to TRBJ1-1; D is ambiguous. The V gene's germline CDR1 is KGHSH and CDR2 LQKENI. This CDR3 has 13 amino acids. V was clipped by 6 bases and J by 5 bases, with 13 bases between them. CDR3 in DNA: TGTGCCAGCTCCCCCATTGAAGGGACTGAAGCTTTCTTT. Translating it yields CASSPIEGTEAFF.

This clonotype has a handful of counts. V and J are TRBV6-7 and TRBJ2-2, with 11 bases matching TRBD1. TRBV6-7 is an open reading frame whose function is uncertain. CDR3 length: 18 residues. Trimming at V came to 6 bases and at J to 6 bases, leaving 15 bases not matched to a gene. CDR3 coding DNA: TGTGCCAGCAGCCCTGAGGGACAGGGGGACTGGACGGCCGGGGAGCTGTTTTTT. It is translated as CASSPEGQGDWTAGELFF.

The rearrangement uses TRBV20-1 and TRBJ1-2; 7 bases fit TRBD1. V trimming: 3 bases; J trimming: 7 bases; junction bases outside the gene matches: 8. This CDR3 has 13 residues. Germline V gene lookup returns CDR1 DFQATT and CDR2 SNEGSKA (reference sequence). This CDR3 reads CSASTGDWGGYTF. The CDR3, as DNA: TGCAGTGCTAGTACAGGGGATTGGGGTGGCTACACCTTC.